Sequencing of this TCR beta chain was carried out in a study of blood T cell repertoires in COVID-19 (dated by TCRdb to the early 2020s). Some background on the complete study: The collaborator samples originated in the United States, Italy and Spain and spanned the acute and convalescent phases of COVID-19. The material from the prospective study consisted of cDNA or gDNA derived from T cells, B-cell-depleted T cells, or PBMCs. Subjects who had been exposed to COVID-19, were actively infected with it, or had recovered from it provided the deeply sampled blood TCRbeta repertoires that made up the dataset. The repertoires were made available in a free public database intended to serve as a resource for research on the immune response to SARS-CoV-2. The samples were drawn from two sources: the first 160 participants of the ongoing ImmuneRACE study, and about 1,300 subjects contributed by 6 global collaborators. Nearly every sample came with metadata listing a de-identified subject ID, COVID-19 status, age in years and sex. Where HLA class I and class II types were available, the types were taken from metadata supplied by the sample provider, not from assay-based typing.

What the study reported, not specific to this receptor: The quantity of clinical and demographic metadata differed by source and by participant and was supplied without curation.

TCRbeta CDR3 regions were amplified from genomic DNA using the immunoSEQ Assay, a bias-controlled multiplex PCR. The source study handled its data this way. Nucleated cell counts per sample were estimated from amplification of reference gene primers within the assay. Sequence reads were collapsed and filtered to measure the absolute abundance of every unique TCRbeta CDR3 rearrangement. For each sample, productive Simpson clonality was calculated by taking the square root of Simpson's diversity index across productive rearrangements. This immuneACCESS table, as held by TCRdb, lists in-frame sequences with V and J called but not all clones. Of the missing ones, under half trace to an unresolved V gene in checked studies; the others have no known cause. The D gene and trimming were derived from the DNA, and the V and J assignments and clone size from that table. For this sample the table gives under 12,000 clones, of which about 83% were detected only once. The biggest ten clones account for approximately 31% of the sample.

Each collaborating institution followed its own protocols to collect whole blood in K2EDTA tubes. Collaborator samples were shipped for TCRbeta analysis as frozen whole blood, isolated PBMCs, or DNA extracted from either sample type. On this clone: This receptor's antigen is unknown. Base qualities are not provided; no much larger clone lies one nucleotide away.

The germline V gene (reference sequence) specifies SGHNT as CDR1 and YYREEE as CDR2. Trimming leaves V shorter by 2 bases and J shorter by 5 bases, with the junction holding 9 bases beyond the gene matches. The CDR3 starts with the cysteine, ends with the phenylalanine, and has 15 residues. The only DNA kept is the CDR3, 45 bases in frame from the first base. The chain employs TRBV5-4 and TRBJ2-7, with 8 central nucleotides matching TRBD1. The sequenced sample was peripheral blood. The TCR originated in a man between 45 and 60 years old with active COVID-19. The CDR3 amino acid sequence is: CASSFSGGSIDEQYF. Here is the DNA: TGTGCCAGCAGCTTCTCAGGGGGCAGCATCGACGAGCAGTACTTC.